This entry is about one T cell receptor beta chain. Its antigen is unknown. This CDR3 has 13 residues. The germline CDR1 and CDR2 sequences are SEHNR and FQNEAQ (reference sequence). Trimming removed 8 bases from V and 5 bases from J, with 13 bases in between. The data originate from a study of shared clonotypes between healthy human individuals. Assay: immunoSEQ multiplex PCR; the TCRdb copy retains only in-frame clones and omits some. The sample includes about 590,000 clones, 95% of them seen just once. Study-wide points: Donors were few, which limited the genetic and exposure-history diversity represented.

The naive CD8 fraction comprised CD45RO-negative cells positively selected for CCR7 and excluded terminally differentiated effector memory CD45RA+ cells. Sequenced input: naive CD8+ T cells sorted from blood. V is TRBV7-9 and J is TRBJ1-5, with a weak D call TRBD1 (6 bases). The sequence was obtained from a woman aged 25 to 39 in good health. The CDR3: CASGGAGDQPQHF. CDR3 DNA: TGTGCCAGCGGGGGGGCAGGGGATCAGCCCCAGCATTTT.